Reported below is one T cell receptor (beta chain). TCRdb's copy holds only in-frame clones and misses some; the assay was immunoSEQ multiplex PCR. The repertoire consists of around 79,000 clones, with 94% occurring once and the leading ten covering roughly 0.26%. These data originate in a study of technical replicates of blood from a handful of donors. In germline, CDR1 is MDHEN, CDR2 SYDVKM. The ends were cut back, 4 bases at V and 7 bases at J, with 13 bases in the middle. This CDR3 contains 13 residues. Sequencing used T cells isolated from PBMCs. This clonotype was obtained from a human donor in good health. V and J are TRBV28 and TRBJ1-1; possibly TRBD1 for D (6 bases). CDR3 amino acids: CASSSQGRGEAFF. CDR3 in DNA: TGTGCCAGCAGTTCTCAGGGGAGGGGTGAAGCTTTCTTT.